What follows is one TCR beta chain and its context. The antigen is undetermined. TCRdb redid the calling of the reads with MiXCR, one entry per CDR3 protein. The table has 700,000 to 900,000 distinct CDR3 sequences, almost 30% seen once. This record comes from a study of T cell repertoires in cytomegalovirus infection. Study context: CMV epitopes used comprised recently identified HLA-C-restricted ones and well-studied HLA-B-restricted ones. CMV infection together with matching HLA type was indicated by public TCR beta signatures.

V was cut by 3 bases and J by 7 bases, with 7 bases left in between. This CDR3 contains 12 residues. Looked up from germline, CDR1 is KGHDR and CDR2 is SFDVKD. Study-level results: Identification of carriers of CMV plus the relevant HLA was performed using cumulative public TCR beta family frequency. HLA-C-restricted CMV-specific TCR beta clonotypes prevailed in the ex vivo response.

The TCR sequence derives from a human donor in good health (CMV status not recorded). Some clones in this sample may be carry-over from other donors' samples. The chain links TRBV24-1 to TRBJ2-3; the D is unclear. Sequencing used cultured CD8+ T cells from PBMCs, obtained from culture after CMV antigen stimulation. The CDR3 DNA is TGTGCCACCAGTGATGGACGGAATACGCAGTATTTT. The encoded protein is CATSDGRNTQYF.